This entry concerns a single T cell receptor beta chain. This sample stems from a study of T cell changes during pregnancy in multiple sclerosis. The CDR3 length is 13 residues. V was clipped by 1 base and J by 5 bases; unmatched bases: 0. CDR1 MDHEN and CDR2 SYDVKM come from the germline V gene. Profiled with immunoSEQ multiplex PCR; TCRdb holds only in-frame clones, not every one. The data show some 54,000 clones, with around 94% seen just once and 3.5% held by the top ten. The clonotype originates from a female donor with multiple sclerosis, enrolled in a pregnancy study. This chain uses TRBV28 with TRBJ2-5, with 8 bases fitting TRBD2. The sample was CD8+ T cells from peripheral blood mononuclear cells, taken in the third trimester of pregnancy. In DNA form, the CDR3 reads TGTGCCAGCAGTTTATCGGGAGGGGAGACCCAGTACTTC. Amino acid sequence: CASSLSGGETQYF.